The clone carrying this TCR beta chain was seen once. These data are taken from a study of OX40 agonist ivuxolimab in advanced cancers. Study as a whole: Ivuxolimab, an antibody acting as an agonist of OX40 (CD134), was used to treat patients. At doses from 0.01 to 10 mg/kg, patients were given intravenous ivuxolimab every 2 weeks.

Sequencing was performed with immunoSEQ multiplex PCR; in TCRdb, only in-frame clones are kept and a portion is missing. The repertoire consists of about 51,000 clones, with around 82% occurring once and the leading ten covering about 3%. Researchers took blood at baseline, on cycle 4 day 1, and on cycle 7 day 1. CDR1 and CDR2 (germline): LGHNA, YSLEER. The CDR3 totals 14 residues. Trimming cost V 6 bases and J 2 bases, with 8 bases left between them. The chain carries TRBV4-3 and TRBJ1-6; D ambiguous. This receptor was identified in an adult with an advanced solid tumor such as melanoma, head and neck, liver or kidney cancer. The sequenced sample was CD4+ or CD8+ T cells sorted from blood, obtained in a trial of the OX40 agonist ivuxolimab. The CDR3 reads CASRGVAYNSPLHF. As DNA, the CDR3 is TGCGCCAGCAGGGGAGTTGCCTATAATTCACCCCTCCACTTT.